This T cell receptor beta chain appears in the sequencing data of a study of OX40 agonist ivuxolimab in advanced cancers. Study context: Past anti-PD-1, anti-PD-L1 or anti-CTLA-4 therapy was accepted, and 30% to 50% had received some. Three patients showed partial responses: one hepatocellular carcinoma and two cutaneous melanoma cases. Study results and limitations: There was clonal expansion of CD4+ and CD8+ blood T cells by week 6 at 0.1 to 3.0 mg/kg. Patients with a partial response at 0.1-3.0 mg/kg had among the lowest clonal expansion.

Comments on this clone: Its antigen is unidentified.

Generated by immunoSEQ multiplex PCR, the TCRdb table keeps only in-frame clones and is missing some. The profile shows tens of thousands of clones, 94% of them singletons. Germline values: CDR1 MNHEY, CDR2 SMNVEV (reference sequence). There are 12 residues in the CDR3. Trimming removed 3 bases from V and 4 bases from J, with 5 bases in between. The receptor was derived from an adult with an advanced solid tumor such as melanoma, head and neck, liver or kidney cancer. The input for sequencing was CD4+ or CD8+ T cells sorted from blood, taken in a trial of the OX40 agonist ivuxolimab. V is TRBV27 and J is TRBJ2-3; unclear D gene. The CDR3 DNA sequence: TGTGCCAGCAGTTTGTCCCCAGATACGCAGTATTTT. Translating gives CASSLSPDTQYF.